Listed below are T cell receptor beta chains from one sample, sequenced in a study of blood T cell repertoires in COVID-19. Libraries were prepared by immunoSEQ multiplex PCR; TCRdb keeps only in-frame clonotypes and omits some of them. The sample shows some 160,000 clones, about 86% of them seen only once. The sequenced sample was peripheral blood. Source of these receptors: a man aged 65 to 85 with active or convalescent COVID-19. Both conserved end residues are part of each CDR3. A D gene is named only where the DNA matches it firmly. Expanded clones get a size class; other rows say once, few or many, or leave the size out.

v_call: TRBV4-3
j_call: TRBJ1-3
cdr3_length: 15
d_call: NA
clone_size: many
cdr3_aa: CASSQGLLGGNTIYF
cdr3_nt: TGCGCCAGCAGCCAAGGTCTCCTCGGGGGAAACACCATATATTTT

v_call: TRBV20-1
j_call: TRBJ1-5
cdr3_length: 14
d_call: NA
clone_size: once
cdr3_aa: CSASKGASNQPQHF
cdr3_nt: TGCAGTGCTAGTAAAGGGGCGAGCAATCAGCCCCAGCATTTT

v_call: TRBV7-9
j_call: TRBJ2-3
cdr3_length: 13
d_call: NA
clone_size: few
cdr3_aa: CASSGSRADTQYF
cdr3_nt: TGTGCCAGCAGCGGCTCCCGGGCAGATACGCAGTATTTT

v_call: TRBV7-2
j_call: TRBJ2-5
cdr3_length: 14
d_call: NA
clone_size: NA
cdr3_aa: CASSPPGSRETQYF
cdr3_nt: TGTGCCAGCAGCCCACCCGGGTCTCGAGAGACCCAGTACTTC

v_call: TRBV3-1/TRBV3-2
j_call: TRBJ2-1
cdr3_length: 15
d_call: TRBD1
clone_size: NA
cdr3_aa: CASSPAGTGTNEQFF
cdr3_nt: TGTGCCAGCTCCCCTGCCGGGACAGGGACCAATGAGCAGTTCTTC

v_call: TRBV5-1
j_call: TRBJ2-7
cdr3_length: 14
d_call: TRBD1
clone_size: once
cdr3_aa: CASNAGTGGYEQYF
cdr3_nt: TGCGCCAGCAACGCCGGGACAGGGGGCTACGAGCAGTACTTC

v_call: TRBV14
j_call: TRBJ1-1
cdr3_length: 17
d_call: NA
clone_size: NA
cdr3_aa: CASSQALGRGLVTEAFF
cdr3_nt: TGTGCCAGCAGCCAAGCCCTGGGGAGGGGCTTGGTCACTGAAGCTTTCTTT

v_call: TRBV5-4
j_call: TRBJ1-6
cdr3_length: 13
d_call: NA
clone_size: NA
cdr3_aa: CASSLAGNSPLHF
cdr3_nt: TGTGCCAGCAGCTTGGCGGGAAATTCACCCCTCCACTTT

v_call: TRBV12-5
j_call: TRBJ1-2
cdr3_length: 13
d_call: TRBD1
clone_size: NA
cdr3_aa: CASGFETGKGYTF
cdr3_nt: TGTGCTAGTGGTTTTGAGACAGGGAAAGGCTACACCTTC

v_call: TRBV4-1
j_call: TRBJ2-6
cdr3_length: 16
d_call: NA
clone_size: NA
cdr3_aa: CASSQEGGRGANVLTF
cdr3_nt: TGCGCCAGCAGCCAAGAGGGGGGGCGCGGGGCCAACGTCCTGACTTTC

v_call: TRBV11-2
j_call: TRBJ1-5
cdr3_length: 18
d_call: TRBD1
clone_size: NA
cdr3_aa: CASSKTGTGGAGDQPQHF
cdr3_nt: TGTGCCAGCAGCAAAACCGGGACAGGGGGCGCGGGGGATCAGCCCCAGCATTTT

v_call: TRBV10-3
j_call: TRBJ1-5
cdr3_length: 13
d_call: NA
clone_size: NA
cdr3_aa: CAISESRGWAQHF
cdr3_nt: TGTGCCATCAGTGAGTCAAGGGGATGGGCCCAGCATTTT

v_call: TRBV6-2/TRBV6-3
j_call: TRBJ1-2
cdr3_length: 14
d_call: NA
clone_size: NA
cdr3_aa: CASSLVQESYGYTF
cdr3_nt: TGTGCCAGCAGTTTGGTACAGGAGTCATATGGCTACACCTTC

v_call: TRBV19
j_call: TRBJ2-5
cdr3_length: 16
d_call: TRBD1
clone_size: NA
cdr3_aa: CASSPTETGGGETQYF
cdr3_nt: TGTGCCAGTAGTCCTACCGAGACAGGGGGAGGAGAGACCCAGTACTTC

v_call: TRBV5-1
j_call: TRBJ2-2
cdr3_length: 16
d_call: NA
clone_size: NA
cdr3_aa: CASSLDAGANTGELFF
cdr3_nt: TGCGCCAGCAGCTTGGATGCAGGGGCCAACACCGGGGAGCTGTTTTTT

v_call: TRBV6-1
j_call: TRBJ2-1
cdr3_length: 12
d_call: NA
clone_size: NA
cdr3_aa: CASSDYRNEQFF
cdr3_nt: TGTGCCAGCAGTGATTATCGCAATGAGCAGTTCTTC

v_call: TRBV7-9
j_call: TRBJ2-5
cdr3_length: 14
d_call: NA
clone_size: few
cdr3_aa: CASSLGTYQETQYF
cdr3_nt: TGTGCCAGCAGCTTAGGGACATACCAAGAGACCCAGTACTTC

v_call: TRBV15
j_call: TRBJ2-1
cdr3_length: 15
d_call: TRBD1
clone_size: NA
cdr3_aa: CATSRGTGGYNEQFF
cdr3_nt: TGTGCCACCAGCAGAGGGACAGGGGGGTACAATGAGCAGTTCTTC

v_call: TRBV19
j_call: TRBJ1-3
cdr3_length: 14
d_call: NA
clone_size: NA
cdr3_aa: CATSPGGSGNTIYF
cdr3_nt: TGTGCCACCTCCCCGGGTGGATCTGGAAACACCATATATTTT

v_call: TRBV7-2
j_call: TRBJ1-4
cdr3_length: 15
d_call: TRBD1
clone_size: NA
cdr3_aa: CASSSSRGTGGKLFF
cdr3_nt: TGTGCCAGCAGCTCCAGCCGCGGGACAGGGGGAAAACTGTTTTTT

v_call: TRBV10-3
j_call: TRBJ1-2
cdr3_length: 14
d_call: NA
clone_size: once
cdr3_aa: CAIRSAGPGYGYTF
cdr3_nt: TGTGCCATCAGGAGTGCAGGCCCGGGGTATGGCTACACCTTC

v_call: TRBV24-1
j_call: TRBJ2-5
cdr3_length: 15
d_call: TRBD1
clone_size: few
cdr3_aa: CATSDPGTGQETQYF
cdr3_nt: TGTGCCACCAGTGACCCGGGGACAGGCCAAGAGACCCAGTACTTC

v_call: TRBV5-5
j_call: TRBJ2-1
cdr3_length: 13
d_call: NA
clone_size: NA
cdr3_aa: CASSPPWPNEQFF
cdr3_nt: TGTGCCAGCAGCCCCCCTTGGCCCAATGAGCAGTTCTTC

v_call: TRBV18
j_call: TRBJ1-2
cdr3_length: 13
d_call: NA
clone_size: NA
cdr3_aa: CASSPQQGRADTF
cdr3_nt: TGTGCCAGCTCACCACAACAGGGCCGGGCAGACACCTTC

v_call: TRBV7-8
j_call: TRBJ1-5
cdr3_length: 14
d_call: TRBD1
clone_size: NA
cdr3_aa: CASSRDRGGQPQHF
cdr3_nt: TGTGCCAGCAGTCGGGACAGGGGAGGTCAGCCCCAGCATTTT

v_call: TRBV6-5
j_call: TRBJ1-2
cdr3_length: 11
d_call: TRBD1
clone_size: NA
cdr3_aa: CATGTVYGYTF
cdr3_nt: TGTGCCACCGGGACAGTCTATGGCTACACCTTC